This T cell receptor beta chain comes out of a study of blood T cells in healthy people across ages. Whole-study findings and limits: Bulk PBMC profiling left naive and antigen-experienced comparisons inconclusive.

Germline V gives CDR1 SGHTA, CDR2 FQGNSA. This CDR3 comprises 16 residues. V dropped 5 bases and J dropped 2 bases, with 18 bases sitting between them. For the second PCR, which ran for about 7 to 11 cycles, a sample-barcoded 5' primer and a J-beta primer mix were used. Each cDNA molecule was tagged by a template-switch adaptor that had 12 random nucleotides. TCRdb recomputed calls from the 5' RACE reads with MiXCR, one row per CDR3 protein. The data hold fewer than 2,000,000 distinct CDR3 sequences, with approximately 40% observed a single time. As regards this clonotype: Antigen: not known.

This TCR was recovered from a human donor in good health. The J gene is TRBJ1-2, the V gene TRBV7-2; D call uncertain. Material: blood. In DNA, the CDR3 is TGTGCCAGCAGCACAAGTAGGGAAAATTCAAACTATGGCTACACCTTC. Protein sequence: CASSTSRENSNYGYTF.